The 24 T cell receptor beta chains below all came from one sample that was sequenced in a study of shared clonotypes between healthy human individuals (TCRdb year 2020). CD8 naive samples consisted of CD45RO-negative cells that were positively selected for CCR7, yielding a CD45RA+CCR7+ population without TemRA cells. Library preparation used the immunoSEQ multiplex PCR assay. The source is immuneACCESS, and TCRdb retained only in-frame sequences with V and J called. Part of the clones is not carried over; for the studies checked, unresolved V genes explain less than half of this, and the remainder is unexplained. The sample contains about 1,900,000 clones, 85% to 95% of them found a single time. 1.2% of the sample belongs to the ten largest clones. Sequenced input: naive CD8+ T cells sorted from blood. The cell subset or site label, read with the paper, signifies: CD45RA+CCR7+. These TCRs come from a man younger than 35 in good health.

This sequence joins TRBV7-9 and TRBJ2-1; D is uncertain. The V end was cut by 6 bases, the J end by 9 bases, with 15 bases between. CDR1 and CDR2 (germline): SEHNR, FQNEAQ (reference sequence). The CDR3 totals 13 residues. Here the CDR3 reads CASRDLLGIEQFF. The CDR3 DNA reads TGTGCCAGCAGGGACCTCCTAGGTATTGAGCAGTTCTTC.

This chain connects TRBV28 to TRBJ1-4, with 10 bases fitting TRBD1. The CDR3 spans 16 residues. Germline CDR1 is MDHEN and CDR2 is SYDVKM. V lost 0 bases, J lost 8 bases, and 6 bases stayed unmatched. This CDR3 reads CASSLWPGTGEEKLFF. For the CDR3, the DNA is TGTGCCAGCAGTTTATGGCCCGGGACAGGGGAAGAAAAACTGTTTTTT. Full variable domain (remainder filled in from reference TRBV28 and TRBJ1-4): DVKVTQSSRYLVKRTGEKVFLECVQDMDHENMFWYRQDPGLGLRLIYFSYDVKMKEKGDIPEGYSVSREKKERFSLILESASTNQTSMYLCASSLWPGTGEEKLFFGSGTQLSVL.

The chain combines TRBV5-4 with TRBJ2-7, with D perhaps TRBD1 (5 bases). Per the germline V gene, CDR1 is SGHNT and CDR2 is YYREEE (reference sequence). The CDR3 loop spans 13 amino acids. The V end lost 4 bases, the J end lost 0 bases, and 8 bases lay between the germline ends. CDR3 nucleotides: TGTGCCAGCAGCCCGGACAACTCCTACGAGCAGTACTTC. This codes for CASSPDNSYEQYF.

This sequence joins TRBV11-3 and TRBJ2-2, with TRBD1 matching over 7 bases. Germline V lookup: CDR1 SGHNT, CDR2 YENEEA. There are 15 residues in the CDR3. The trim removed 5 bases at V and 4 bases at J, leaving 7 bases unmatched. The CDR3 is CASSPDRVGTGELFF. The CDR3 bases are TGTGCCAGCAGCCCAGACAGGGTGGGCACCGGGGAGCTGTTTTTT.

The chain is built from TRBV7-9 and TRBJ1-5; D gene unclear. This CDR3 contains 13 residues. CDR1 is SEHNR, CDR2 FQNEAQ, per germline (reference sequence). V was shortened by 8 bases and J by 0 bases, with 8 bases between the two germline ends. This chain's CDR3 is CASALTSNQPQHF. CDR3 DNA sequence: TGTGCCAGCGCACTGACTAGCAATCAGCCCCAGCATTTT.

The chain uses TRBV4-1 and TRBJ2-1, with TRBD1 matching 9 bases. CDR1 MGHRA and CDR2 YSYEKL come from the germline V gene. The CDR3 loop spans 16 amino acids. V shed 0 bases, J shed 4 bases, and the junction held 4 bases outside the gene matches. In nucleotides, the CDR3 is TGCGCCAGCAGCCAAGAATCCGGGACAGGGTACAATGAGCAGTTCTTC. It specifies CASSQESGTGYNEQFF.

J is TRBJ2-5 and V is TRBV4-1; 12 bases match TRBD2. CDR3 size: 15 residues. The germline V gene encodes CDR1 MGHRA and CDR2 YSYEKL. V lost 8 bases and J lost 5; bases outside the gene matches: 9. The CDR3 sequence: CASGSTSGSWETQYF. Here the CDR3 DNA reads TGCGCCAGCGGATCGACTAGCGGGAGCTGGGAGACCCAGTACTTC.

The CDR3 loop reads CASSQDSEITSGNTIYF. CDR3 DNA sequence: TGCGCCAGCAGCCAAGATTCAGAGATTACCTCTGGAAACACCATATATTTT. The V and J genes are TRBV4-3 and TRBJ1-3; D is ambiguous. The CDR3 length is 17 residues. V was trimmed by 0 bases and J by 0 bases, leaving 12 bases between them. Germline CDR1 and CDR2: LGHNA and YSLEER.

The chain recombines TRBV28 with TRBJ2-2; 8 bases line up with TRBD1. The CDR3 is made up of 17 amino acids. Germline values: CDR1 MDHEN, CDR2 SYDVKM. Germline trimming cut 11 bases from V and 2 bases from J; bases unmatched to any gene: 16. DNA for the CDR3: TGTGCCCACAGGGGGTTACAGGAAGTGGCTAACACCGGGGAGCTGTTTTTT. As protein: CAHRGLQEVANTGELFF.

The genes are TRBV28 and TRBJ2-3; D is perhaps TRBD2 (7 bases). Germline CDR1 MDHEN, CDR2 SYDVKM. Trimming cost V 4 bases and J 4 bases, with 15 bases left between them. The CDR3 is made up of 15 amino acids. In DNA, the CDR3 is TGTGCCAGCAGTTCGGAGGCGGGGGCATCAGATACGCAGTATTTT. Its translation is CASSSEAGASDTQYF.

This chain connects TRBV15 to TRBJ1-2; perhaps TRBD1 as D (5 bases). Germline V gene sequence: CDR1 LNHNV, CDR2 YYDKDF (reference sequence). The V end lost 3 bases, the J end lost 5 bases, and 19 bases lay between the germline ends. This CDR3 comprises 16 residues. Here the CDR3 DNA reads TGTGCCACCAGCAGTCCGACAGAGCCACTTACGTATGGCTACACCTTC. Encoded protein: CATSSPTEPLTYGYTF. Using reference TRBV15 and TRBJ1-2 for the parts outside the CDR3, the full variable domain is DAMVIQNPRYQVTQFGKPVTLSCSQTLNHNVMYWYQQKSSQAPKLLFHYYDKDFNNEADTPDNFQSRRPNTSFCFLDIRSPGLGDTAMYLCATSSPTEPLTYGYTFGSGTRLTVV.

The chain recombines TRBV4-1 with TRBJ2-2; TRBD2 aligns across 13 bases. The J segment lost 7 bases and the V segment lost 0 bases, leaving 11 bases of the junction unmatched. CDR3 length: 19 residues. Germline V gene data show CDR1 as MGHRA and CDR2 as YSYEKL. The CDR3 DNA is TGCGCCAGCAGCCAAGAACCCGCACTAGCGGGGGGGCCGGGCGGGGAGCTGTTTTTT. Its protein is CASSQEPALAGGPGGELFF.

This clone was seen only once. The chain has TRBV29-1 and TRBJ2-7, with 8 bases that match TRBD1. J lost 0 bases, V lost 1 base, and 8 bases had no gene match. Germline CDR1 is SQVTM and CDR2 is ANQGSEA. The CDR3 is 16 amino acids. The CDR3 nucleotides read TGCAGCGTTGAAGTTGCGGGACAGGCTTACTCCTACGAGCAGTACTTC. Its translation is CSVEVAGQAYSYEQYF.

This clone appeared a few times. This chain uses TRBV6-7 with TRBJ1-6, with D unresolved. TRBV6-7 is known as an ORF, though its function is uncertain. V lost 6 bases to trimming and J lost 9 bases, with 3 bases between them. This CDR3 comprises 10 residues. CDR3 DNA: TGTGCCAGCAGGTTTTCACCCCTCCACTTT. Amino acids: CASRFSPLHF.

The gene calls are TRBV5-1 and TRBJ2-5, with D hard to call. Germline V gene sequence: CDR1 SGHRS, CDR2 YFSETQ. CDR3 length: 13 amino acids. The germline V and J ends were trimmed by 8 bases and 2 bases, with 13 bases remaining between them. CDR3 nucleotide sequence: TGCGCCAGGAGACATTGGGGACAAGAGACCCAGTACTTC. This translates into CARRHWGQETQYF.

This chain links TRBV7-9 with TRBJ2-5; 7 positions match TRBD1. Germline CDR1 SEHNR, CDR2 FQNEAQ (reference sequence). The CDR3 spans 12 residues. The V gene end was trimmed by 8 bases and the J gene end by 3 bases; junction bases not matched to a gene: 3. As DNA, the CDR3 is TGTGCCAGCGGGACAGCTAAAGAGACCCAGTACTTC. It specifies CASGTAKETQYF.

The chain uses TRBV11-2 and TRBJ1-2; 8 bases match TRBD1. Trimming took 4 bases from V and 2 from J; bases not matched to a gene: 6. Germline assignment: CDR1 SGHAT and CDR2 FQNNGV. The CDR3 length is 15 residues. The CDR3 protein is CASSYGQGSNYGYTF. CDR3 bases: TGTGCCAGCAGCTACGGACAGGGATCGAACTATGGCTACACCTTC.

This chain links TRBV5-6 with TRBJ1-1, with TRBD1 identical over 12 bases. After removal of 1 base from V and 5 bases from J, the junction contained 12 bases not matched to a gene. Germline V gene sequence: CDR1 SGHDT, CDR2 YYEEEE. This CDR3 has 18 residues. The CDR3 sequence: CASSLPGQGALGETEAFF. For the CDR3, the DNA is TGTGCCAGCAGCTTGCCGGGACAGGGGGCGTTAGGGGAAACTGAAGCTTTCTTT.

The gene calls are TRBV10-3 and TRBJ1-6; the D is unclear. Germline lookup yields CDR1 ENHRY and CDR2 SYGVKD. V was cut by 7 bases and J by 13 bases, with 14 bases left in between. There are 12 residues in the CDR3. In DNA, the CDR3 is TGTGCCATCAACGACGGTTCCTACCCCCTCCACTTT. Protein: CAINDGSYPLHF.

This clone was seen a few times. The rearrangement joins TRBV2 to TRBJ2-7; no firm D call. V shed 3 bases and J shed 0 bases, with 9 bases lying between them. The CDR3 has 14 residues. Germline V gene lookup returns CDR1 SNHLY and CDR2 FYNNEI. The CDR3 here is CASSEENSSYEQYF. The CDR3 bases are TGTGCCAGCAGTGAGGAGAACTCCTCCTACGAGCAGTACTTC.

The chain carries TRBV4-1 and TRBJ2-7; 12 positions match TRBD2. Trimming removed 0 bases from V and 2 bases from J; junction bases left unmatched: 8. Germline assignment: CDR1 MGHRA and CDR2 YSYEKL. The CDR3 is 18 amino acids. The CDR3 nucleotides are TGCGCCAGCAGCCAAGAGGGATCTCTAGCGGGGGGGGCCTACGAGCAGTACTTC. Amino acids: CASSQEGSLAGGAYEQYF.

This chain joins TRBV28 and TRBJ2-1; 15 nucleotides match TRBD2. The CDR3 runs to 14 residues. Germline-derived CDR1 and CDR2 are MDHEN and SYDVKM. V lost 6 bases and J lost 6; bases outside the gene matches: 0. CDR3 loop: CASRGLAGGNEQFF. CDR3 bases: TGTGCCAGCAGGGGACTAGCGGGAGGCAATGAGCAGTTCTTC.

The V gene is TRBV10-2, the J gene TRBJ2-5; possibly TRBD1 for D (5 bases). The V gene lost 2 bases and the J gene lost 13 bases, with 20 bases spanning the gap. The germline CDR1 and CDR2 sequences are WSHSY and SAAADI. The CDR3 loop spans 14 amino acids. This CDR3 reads CASSEGAEVPSRYF. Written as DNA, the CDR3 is TGCGCCAGCAGTGAGGGGGCGGAAGTCCCCTCTCGGTACTTC.

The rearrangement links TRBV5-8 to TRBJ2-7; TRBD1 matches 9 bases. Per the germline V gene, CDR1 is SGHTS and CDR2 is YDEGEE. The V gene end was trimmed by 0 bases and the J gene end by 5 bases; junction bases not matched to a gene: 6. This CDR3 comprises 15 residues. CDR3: CASSLGTGEGDEQYF. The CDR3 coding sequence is TGTGCCAGCAGCTTGGGGACAGGGGAAGGGGACGAGCAGTACTTC.